The rows below give T cell receptor beta chains drawn from one sample of a study of CD8 T cells in Susac syndrome. TCRdb called the immunoSEQ multiplex PCR reads again in MiXCR, with one record for every CDR3 protein. The sample contains some 200,000 distinct CDR3 sequences, about 95% of which appear only once. Sequences were obtained from CD4+ T cells from PBMCs. The receptor set was obtained from a human donor with multiple sclerosis. The CDR3 runs from the conserved cysteine through the conserved F or W. D genes are given only for firm matches. A row's size may be missing; if present it is once, few, many or a size class.

TRBJ1-5	TRBD1	TRBV5-1	once	TGCGCCAGCAGCCCCGGGACAGCTATGGACCAGCCCCAGCATTTT	CASSPGTAMDQPQHF
TRBJ2-6	-	TRBV27	-	TGTGCCAGCAGAAAATCTGGGGCCAACGTCCTGACTTTC	CASRKSGANVLTF
TRBJ1-1	-	TRBV30	-	TGTGCCTGGAAAAGGAACACTGAAGCTTTCTTT	CAWKRNTEAFF
TRBJ2-1	TRBD2	TRBV30	-	TGTGCCTGGACTAGCGGGGGCAATGAGCAGTTCTTC	CAWTSGGNEQFF
TRBJ2-1	TRBD1	TRBV9	-	TGTGCCAGCGGACAGGGACCGAGATTTTACAATGAGCAGTTCTTC	CASGQGPRFYNEQFF
TRBJ1-1	-	TRBV3-1	-	TGTGCCAGCAGCCTCAGGGGACCCGTCAGGACTGAAGCTTTCTTT	CASSLRGPVRTEAFF
TRBJ2-1	-	TRBV15	-	TGTGCCACCAGCAGGGACTCGGGTTCCTACAATGAGCAGTTCTTC	CATSRDSGSYNEQFF
TRBJ1-1	-	TRBV24-1	-	TGTGCCACCAGTGATCAGAACACTGAAGCTTTCTTT	CATSDQNTEAFF
TRBJ1-4	TRBD1	TRBV20-1	-	TGCAGTGCTATGGGACAGATAAATGAAAAACTGTTTTTT	CSAMGQINEKLFF
TRBJ2-7	-	TRBV5-1	-	TGCGCCAGCAGCTTGGAACGCCTCTACGAGCAGTACTTC	CASSLERLYEQYF
TRBJ2-3	-	TRBV5-1	-	TGCGCCAGCAGCTTTCTCTCGACGGGCCGAGATACGCAGTATTTT	CASSFLSTGRDTQYF
TRBJ2-2	-	TRBV20-1	-	TGCAGTGCCCCCGACAGTGCCACCGGGGAGCTGTTTTTT	CSAPDSATGELFF
TRBJ1-3	-	TRBV27	few	TGTGCCAGCAGTCTCTCCGGAGTCTCTGGAAACACCATATATTTT	CASSLSGVSGNTIYF
TRBJ2-7	-	TRBV4-1	-	TGCGCCAGCAGCCGTGGTAGCGGAACCTACGAGCAGTACTTC	CASSRGSGTYEQYF
TRBJ2-3	-	TRBV7-9	-	TGTGCCAGCAGCTTAGCGATAACCGCCTGGGGCACAGATACGCAGTATTTT	CASSLAITAWGTDTQYF
TRBJ2-7	TRBD2	TRBV3-1	-	TGTGCCAGCAGCCATGGGGGGGTCAGCTCCTACGAGCAGTACTTC	CASSHGGVSSYEQYF
TRBJ2-1	TRBD2	TRBV20-1	-	TGCAGTGCGCGGGAGGGCGGGGAGATTACCTGGGAGCAGTTCTTC	CSAREGGEITWEQFF
TRBJ2-5	-	TRBV7-3	once	TGTGCCAGCAGCTTAACCCAGGGGGAGACCCAGTACTTC	CASSLTQGETQYF
TRBJ2-5	-	TRBV20-1	once	TGCAGTGCTAGTAAGCAGACCCAGTACTTC	CSASKQTQYF
TRBJ2-1	TRBD2	TRBV30	once	TGTGCCTGGAGGTTGAGGGGAGCGGGATACAATGAGCAGTTCTTC	CAWRLRGAGYNEQFF
TRBJ1-2	TRBD1	TRBV5-1	-	TGCGCCAGCAGCTTGGGGACAGGGGACTATGGCTACACCTTC	CASSLGTGDYGYTF
TRBJ2-7	TRBD2	TRBV19	-	TGTGCCAGTAGTATAATGAGCGGGAGCCACGAGCAGTACTTC	CASSIMSGSHEQYF
TRBJ2-7	-	TRBV2	-	TGTGCCAGCAGTCCCGAAATCATAACCTACGAGCAGTACTTC	CASSPEIITYEQYF
TRBJ2-7	TRBD2	TRBV3-1	few	TGTGCCAGCAGCCAGGCGGGAGGATCCTACGAGCAGTACTTC	CASSQAGGSYEQYF
TRBJ2-7	-	TRBV27	-	TGTGCCAGCAGTCCCTACAGTGCCTACGAGCAGTACTTC	CASSPYSAYEQYF
TRBJ2-5	-	TRBV7-8	-	TGTGCCAGCAGCTTAGCTAGACGGGAGACCCAGTACTTC	CASSLARRETQYF
TRBJ1-1	-	TRBV28	-	TGTGCCAGCAGTTTATGGAGTCGGGACACTGAAGCTTTCTTT	CASSLWSRDTEAFF
TRBJ1-2	-	TRBV18	-	TGTGCCAGCTCACCAGACAGTGACTATGGCTACACCTTC	CASSPDSDYGYTF
TRBJ2-1	TRBD2	TRBV9	-	TGTGCCAGCAGCCCAGTCGGGCGGGGGTACAATGAGCAGTTCTTC	CASSPVGRGYNEQFF
TRBJ2-1	TRBD2	TRBV12-3/TRBV12-4	-	TGTGCCAGCACCGGACTAGCGGGGCCCGAGCAGTTCTTC	CASTGLAGPEQFF
TRBJ2-1	TRBD1	TRBV15	-	TGTGCCACCAGCAGAGTTGGACAGGGGTACGATGAGCAGTTCTTC	CATSRVGQGYDEQFF
TRBJ2-2	-	TRBV4-1	-	TGCGCCAGCAGCCAGATGCCGAGCAACACCGGGGAGCTGTTTTTT	CASSQMPSNTGELFF
TRBJ2-7	TRBD1	TRBV6-5	-	TGTGCCAGCAGGACAGGGGGAGGAGGGTACGAGCAGTACTTC	CASRTGGGGYEQYF
TRBJ2-7	-	TRBV3-1	-	TGTGCCAGCAGCCAAGATCGGGCAGGGGCGGGTGAGCAGTACTTC	CASSQDRAGAGEQYF
TRBJ2-5	-	TRBV10-2	-	TGCGCCAGCAGTGAGGACTCGAAAGCAGGGACCCAGTACTTC	CASSEDSKAGTQYF
TRBJ1-1	-	TRBV20-1	-	TGCAGTGCCCCCCGGGAAGCAGCTTTCTTT	CSAPREAAFF
TRBJ1-2	-	TRBV29-1	once	TGCAGCGGGGTGGCGAGGACTTCGGCGGGGTATGGCTACACCTTC	CSGVARTSAGYGYTF